Listed below are T cell receptor beta chains from one sample, sequenced in a study of regulatory T cells in long-lasting Graves disease. TCRdb reanalysed the multiplex PCR reads using MiXCR and keeps one entry per CDR3 protein. Among some 320,000 distinct CDR3 sequences listed, over 15% were seen once. The sample was peripheral blood mononuclear cells (PBMCs), taken at new diagnosis, from a patient treated with antithyroid drugs. Receptor source: a female donor with Graves disease. Both conserved end residues are part of each CDR3. A D gene is named only where the DNA matches it firmly. Rows give clone size only sometimes, using once, few, many, or a class for an expanded clone.

V gene,J gene,clone size,D gene,CDR3 protein,CDR3 DNA
TRBV5-5,TRBJ2-7,many,TRBD1,CASSYEPGQGGFYEQYF,TGTGCCAGCAGCTACGAGCCGGGACAGGGGGGTTTCTACGAGCAGTACTTC
TRBV11-1,TRBJ2-6,many,.,CASSAPRGTHSGANVLTF,TGTGCCAGCAGCGCCCCACGCGGGACCCACTCTGGGGCCAACGTCCTGACTTTC
TRBV20-1,TRBJ2-7,many,TRBD2,CSARGLSGSYEQYF,TGCAGTGCTAGAGGGCTTAGCGGGAGCTACGAGCAGTACTTC
TRBV24-1,TRBJ1-1,many,TRBD1,CATRGGAGTEAFF,TGTGCCACCAGAGGGGGCGCCGGGACTGAAGCTTTCTTT
TRBV11-3,TRBJ2-1,many,.,CASSLSSQPYNEQFF,TGTGCCAGCAGCTTATCTAGCCAACCCTACAATGAGCAGTTCTTC
TRBV6-1,TRBJ1-4,few,.,CASRSGGGDEKLFF,TGTGCCAGCAGGTCTGGGGGAGGGGATGAAAAACTGTTTTTT
TRBV13,TRBJ2-2,many,.,CASNPGLNTGELFF,TGTGCCAGCAACCCGGGCCTTAACACCGGGGAGCTGTTTTTT
TRBV20-1,TRBJ2-7,many,TRBD2,CSASALAASYEQYF,TGCAGTGCTAGTGCTCTAGCGGCCTCCTACGAGCAGTACTTC
TRBV28,TRBJ2-7,many,.,CASSLFRDPPGYEQYF,TGTGCCAGCAGTTTGTTCAGGGACCCCCCAGGCTACGAGCAGTACTTC
TRBV7-2,TRBJ2-3,many,.,CASSLPSTDTQYF,TGTGCCAGCAGCTTGCCTAGCACAGATACGCAGTATTTT
TRBV30,TRBJ1-1,many,.,CAWSVLVVNTEAFF,TGTGCCTGGAGTGTACTGGTGGTGAACACTGAAGCTTTCTTT
TRBV18,TRBJ2-1,.,.,CASSPAINEGAWNNEQFF,TGTGCCAGCTCACCAGCAATCAACGAGGGAGCTTGGAACAATGAGCAGTTCTTC
TRBV5-1,TRBJ1-4,.,.,CASSQEINEKLFF,TGCGCCAGCAGCCAGGAGATTAATGAAAAACTGTTTTTT
TRBV11-3,TRBJ2-1,medium-sized,.,CASSAGTGVAGGEFF,TGTGCCAGCAGCGCCGGGACAGGGGTCGCGGGAGGGGAGTTCTTC
TRBV28,TRBJ2-4,many,.,CASSRALASVNIQYF,TGTGCCAGCAGTCGGGCCCTAGCTTCCGTAAACATTCAGTACTTC
TRBV28,TRBJ2-7,many,TRBD2,CASSLTVLADLREQYF,TGTGCCAGCAGCTTAACTGTACTAGCGGACCTCCGGGAGCAGTACTTC
TRBV19,TRBJ1-2,many,TRBD1,CASSMAWGQGVKYYGYTF,TGTGCCAGTAGTATGGCTTGGGGACAGGGCGTTAAGTACTATGGCTACACCTTC
TRBV20-1,TRBJ1-2,.,TRBD1,CSAGGGQGSSGGYTF,TGCAGTGCTGGGGGGGGACAGGGGAGTTCGGGTGGCTACACCTTC
TRBV5-1,TRBJ1-4,many,.,CASSSMSGPDNEKLFF,TGCGCCAGCAGCTCCATGTCGGGGCCGGATAATGAAAAACTGTTTTTT
TRBV6-2/TRBV6-3,TRBJ1-1,many,.,CASSYPAGRTEAFF,TGTGCCAGCAGTTACCCGGCCGGGCGCACTGAAGCTTTCTTT
TRBV11-2,TRBJ1-2,many,.,CASSPRGDGYGYTF,TGTGCCAGCAGTCCGAGGGGGGATGGCTATGGCTACACCTTC
TRBV20-1,TRBJ2-5,many,.,CSARGAAGQETQYF,TGCAGTGCTAGAGGGGCAGCTGGACAGGAGACCCAGTACTTC
TRBV9,TRBJ2-1,many,TRBD2,CASSVLGGSYNEQFF,TGTGCCAGCAGCGTACTGGGAGGGAGCTACAATGAGCAGTTCTTC
TRBV12-3/TRBV12-4,TRBJ2-5,many,.,CASSLMVGTGRETQYF,TGTGCCAGCAGTTTAATGGTCGGGACCGGGAGAGAGACCCAGTACTTC
TRBV15,TRBJ2-7,few,.,CATTQGGTGYEQYF,TGTGCCACCACCCAAGGGGGAACAGGCTACGAGCAGTACTTC
TRBV20-1,TRBJ2-2,many,.,CSARNPEVMSGELFF,TGCAGTGCTAGAAATCCTGAAGTTATGTCCGGGGAGCTGTTTTTT
TRBV12-3/TRBV12-4,TRBJ1-1,.,.,CASTPTRQSNTEAFF,TGTGCCAGCACTCCGACACGGCAATCGAACACTGAAGCTTTCTTT
TRBV12-5,TRBJ2-6,many,.,CASGASGANVLTF,TGTGCTAGTGGCGCGTCTGGGGCCAACGTCCTGACTTTC
TRBV20-1,TRBJ1-1,many,.,CSAYRSRPGTMNTEAFF,TGCAGTGCGTACCGATCACGGCCCGGGACCATGAACACTGAAGCTTTCTTT
TRBV28,TRBJ2-7,few,.,CASSSSTAPPYEQYF,TGTGCCAGCAGTTCGTCTACCGCCCCCCCCTACGAGCAGTACTTC
TRBV9,TRBJ2-3,many,.,CASSPRRGDVDTQYF,TGTGCCAGCAGCCCCCGCCGGGGTGACGTGGATACGCAGTATTTT
TRBV10-3,TRBJ1-3,.,.,CAIGSGRGSSSGNTIYF,TGTGCCATCGGGTCCGGGAGAGGGAGCAGCTCTGGAAACACCATATATTTT
TRBV4-1,TRBJ2-1,few,TRBD2,CASSQVGLAGANEQFF,TGCGCCAGCAGCCAAGTCGGTCTAGCGGGAGCTAATGAGCAGTTCTTC
TRBV24-1,TRBJ2-3,.,.,CATSVSGGIRTDTQYF,TGTGCCACCAGTGTCTCAGGTGGAATTCGCACAGATACGCAGTATTTT
TRBV6-2/TRBV6-3,TRBJ2-7,.,TRBD2,CANSERGAYEQYF,TGTGCCAACAGCGAGCGGGGCGCCTACGAGCAGTACTTC